The entry below describes one TCR beta chain. V shed 5 bases, J shed 0 bases, and the junction held 9 bases outside the gene matches. The CDR3 is made up of 17 amino acids. Germline V gene sequence: CDR1 MNHEY, CDR2 SMNVEV (reference sequence). TCRdb's table, derived via immunoSEQ multiplex PCR, lists solely in-frame clones and lacks some. The repertoire holds about 400,000 clones, with around 90% as singletons. Enrolled through a virtual design, the participants were between about 18 and 100 years of age and came from 24 US areas. This sample stems from a study of blood T cell repertoires in COVID-19. Turning to the study itself: T cells, B-cell-depleted T cells, or PBMCs supplied cDNA or gDNA.

The sequence derives from a woman in her thirties or forties with acute COVID-19. Sequencing used PBMCs or T cells enriched from blood (not recorded which). V and J are TRBV27 and TRBJ2-2, with 7 bases identical to TRBD1. The CDR3 spells CASSIQGRLPNTGELFF. CDR3 sequence (DNA): TGTGCCAGCAGTATACAGGGGCGACTACCGAACACCGGGGAGCTGTTTTTT.